This TCR beta chain was retrieved from a study of siplizumab effects on memory and regulatory T cells. TCRdb keeps only in-frame clones here, not all; method: immunoSEQ multiplex PCR. The profile shows some 100,000 clones, about 90% of them singletons. V gave up 5 bases and J gave up 5 bases, with 12 bases separating them. Germline values: CDR1 MDHEN, CDR2 SYDVKM. CDR3 length equals 13 residues. On this clone: Its antigen is not known.

Study-wide points: Of the proliferating CD4+ or CD8+ clones, roughly 80-95% lacked a naive or memory phenotype that could be assigned. A minor fraction of alloreactive clones, and no more, mapped to unstimulated subsets. Mappable alloreactive CD4+ clones were on average 68.8% Treg-derived with siplizumab, about 26% in controls.

The sample was Tregs sorted from blood. The chain combines TRBV28 with TRBJ2-5, with D maybe TRBD1 (5 bases). This clonotype was obtained from a human donor in good health. This CDR3 is CASSTRGPETQYF. CDR3 DNA: TGTGCCAGCAGTACAAGGGGTCCGGAGACCCAGTACTTC.